Listed below are T cell receptor beta chains from one sample, sequenced in a study of Ad26.COV2.S vaccination and SARS-CoV-2 variants. Measured with immunoSEQ multiplex PCR; TCRdb has only the in-frame clones, and not every one. The sample comprises roughly 400,000 clones, roughly 90% of which are singletons, and around 1.7% rests with the top ten. The source material was peripheral blood, sampled in a trial of Ad26.COV2.S vaccine versus placebo. The receptors here all came from a person aged 18-60 years who received the Ad26.COV2.S COVID-19 vaccine or a placebo. The CDR3 runs from the conserved cysteine through the conserved F or W.

TRBJ1-3	TRBV9	CASSVDSHTGNTIYF
TRBJ1-2	TRBV14	CASSLRTGGYTNYGYTF
TRBJ1-1	TRBV29-1	CSVTDYLHTEAFF
TRBJ1-5	TRBV5-8	CASSQGQVSNQPQHF
TRBJ2-1	TRBV2	CASRGSGEYNEQFF
TRBJ2-1	TRBV6-6	CASRTAGGAYNEQFF
TRBJ2-1	TRBV12-5	CASGPSGGYNEQFF
TRBJ1-4	TRBV18	CASSPRWGIPTNEKLFF
TRBJ2-1	TRBV19	CASSTGPSYNEQFF
TRBJ2-3	TRBV27	CASNPSVGGDTQYF
TRBJ2-5	TRBV30	CAWSKTGSVETQYF
TRBJ1-4	TRBV7-9	CASSEVRQPTNEKLFF
TRBJ2-1	TRBV4-3	CASSQLTSSYNEQFF
TRBJ2-1	TRBV5-1	CASSPGLSGGAVDEQFF
TRBJ2-5	TRBV4-1	CASSRGTSGGGETQYF
TRBJ2-7	TRBV6-5	CASSYSASFEQYF
TRBJ2-7	TRBV25-1	CASATTRGEQYF
TRBJ1-6	TRBV7-9	CASSRPQGYNSPLHF
TRBJ1-1	TRBV3-1/TRBV3-2	CASSVPGAEAFF
TRBJ2-3	TRBV27	CASSSTYTDTQYF
TRBJ1-6	TRBV28	CASSFHILSPLHF
TRBJ2-6	TRBV18	CASSPLDSSGANVLTF
TRBJ1-2	TRBV10-2	CASSPGSGYGYTF
TRBJ2-7	TRBV6-6	CASSYGIYEQYF
TRBJ2-3	TRBV7-9	CASSSTTAGLDADTQYF
TRBJ2-1	TRBV27	CASSLSWGTYNEQFF
TRBJ2-5	TRBV3-1/TRBV3-2	CASSQAPDRAGWETQYF
TRBJ1-6	TRBV28	CASSFKSGGTSSYNSPLHF
TRBJ2-3	TRBV30	CAWVENTDTQYF
TRBJ2-7	TRBV7-9	CASGPRQSYEQYF
TRBJ1-3	TRBV18	CASSSDISGNTIYF
TRBJ1-1	TRBV30	CAWNSFTGRNTEAFF
TRBJ2-7	TRBV27	CASSLRGVYYEQYF
TRBJ2-3	TRBV3-1/TRBV3-2	CASGHTGLYSTDTQYF
TRBJ1-4	TRBV18	CASSPPSLSNEKLFF
TRBJ2-1	TRBV10-1	CASSESTREQFF
TRBJ2-2	TRBV28	CASSLSWGTGELFF
TRBJ1-1	TRBV6-1	CASSEFVRDTEAFF
TRBJ2-1	TRBV5-1	CASSIMGLAIYNEQFF
TRBJ2-3	TRBV19	CASSIDRGTSTDTQYF
TRBJ2-3	TRBV6-5	CASSYSAGGTDTQYF
TRBJ1-5	TRBV28	CASSFGYRNQPQHF
TRBJ1-2	TRBV7-6	CASSPRTDLLNYGYTF
TRBJ1-4	TRBV15	CATSMDRLGNEKLFF
TRBJ2-5	TRBV12-3/TRBV12-4	CASSSREAQYF
TRBJ1-3	TRBV7-2	CASSLRPQGGYSGNTIYF
TRBJ2-5	TRBV7-8	CASSLYPQETQYF
TRBJ1-1	TRBV6-5	CASSYTDRNTEAFF
TRBJ2-5	TRBV27	CASSLPPQAGVRETQYF
TRBJ1-5	TRBV6-2/TRBV6-3	CASSSEDITIFNQPQHF
TRBJ2-1	TRBV9	CASSSNSGGAYNEQFF
TRBJ2-5	TRBV18	CASQVGETQYF
TRBJ1-2	TRBV14	CASSTGTGRYGYTF